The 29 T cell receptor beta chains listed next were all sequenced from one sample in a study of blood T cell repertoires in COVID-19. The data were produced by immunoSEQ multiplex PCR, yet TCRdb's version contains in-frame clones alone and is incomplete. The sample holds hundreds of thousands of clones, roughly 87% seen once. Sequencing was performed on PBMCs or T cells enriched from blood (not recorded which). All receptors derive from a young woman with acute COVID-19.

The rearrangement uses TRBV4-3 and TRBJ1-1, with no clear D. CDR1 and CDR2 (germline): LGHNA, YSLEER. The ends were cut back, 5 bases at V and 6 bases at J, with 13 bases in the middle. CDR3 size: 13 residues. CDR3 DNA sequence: TGCGCCAGCAGCTACCGGGAGAAGTCTGAAGCTTTCTTT. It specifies CASSYREKSEAFF.

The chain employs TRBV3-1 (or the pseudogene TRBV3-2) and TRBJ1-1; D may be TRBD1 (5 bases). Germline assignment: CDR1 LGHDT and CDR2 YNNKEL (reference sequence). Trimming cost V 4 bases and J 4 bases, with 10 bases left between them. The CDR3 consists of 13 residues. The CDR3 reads CASSPGGTTEAFF. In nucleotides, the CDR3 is TGTGCCAGCAGCCCCGGGGGGACCACTGAAGCTTTCTTT.

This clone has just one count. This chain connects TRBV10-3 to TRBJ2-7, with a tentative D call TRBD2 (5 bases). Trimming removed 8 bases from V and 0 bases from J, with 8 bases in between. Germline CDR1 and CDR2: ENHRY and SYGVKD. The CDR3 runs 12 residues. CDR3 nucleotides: TGTGCCATCGGGAGCACCTCCTACGAGCAGTACTTC. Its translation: CAIGSTSYEQYF.

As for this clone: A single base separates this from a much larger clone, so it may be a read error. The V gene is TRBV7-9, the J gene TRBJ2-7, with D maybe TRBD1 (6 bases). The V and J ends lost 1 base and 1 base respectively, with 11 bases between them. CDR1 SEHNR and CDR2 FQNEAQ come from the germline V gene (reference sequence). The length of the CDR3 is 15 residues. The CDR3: CASSLGTEESYEQYF. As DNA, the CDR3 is TGTGCCAGCAGCTTAGGGACAGAGGAGTCCTACGAGCAGTACTTC.

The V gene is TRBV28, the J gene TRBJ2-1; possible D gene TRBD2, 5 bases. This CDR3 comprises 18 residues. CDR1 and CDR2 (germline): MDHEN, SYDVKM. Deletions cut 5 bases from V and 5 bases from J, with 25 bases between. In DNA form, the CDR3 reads TGTGCCAGCAGTAACCCCCCGAGTAGCGATGGATACGACAATGAGCAGTTCTTC. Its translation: CASSNPPSSDGYDNEQFF.

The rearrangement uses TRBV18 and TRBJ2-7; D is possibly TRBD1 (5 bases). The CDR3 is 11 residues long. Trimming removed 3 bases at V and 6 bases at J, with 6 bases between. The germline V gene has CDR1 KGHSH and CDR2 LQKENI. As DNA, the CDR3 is TGTGCCAGCTCACCCGACAGCGAGCAGTACTTC. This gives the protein CASSPDSEQYF. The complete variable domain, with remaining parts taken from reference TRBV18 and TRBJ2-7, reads NAGVMQNPRHLVRRRGQEARLRCSPMKGHSHVYWYRQLPEEGLKFMVYLQKENIIDESGMPKERFSAEFPKEGPSILRIQQVVRGDSAAYFCASSPDSEQYFGPGTRLTVT.

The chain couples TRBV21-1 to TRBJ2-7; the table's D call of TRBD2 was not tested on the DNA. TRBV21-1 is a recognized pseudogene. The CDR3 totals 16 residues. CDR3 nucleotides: TGTGCCAGCAGCAAAGCGGGTAGCGGGAGTTTCGACGAGCAGTACTTC. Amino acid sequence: CASSKAGSGSFDEQYF.

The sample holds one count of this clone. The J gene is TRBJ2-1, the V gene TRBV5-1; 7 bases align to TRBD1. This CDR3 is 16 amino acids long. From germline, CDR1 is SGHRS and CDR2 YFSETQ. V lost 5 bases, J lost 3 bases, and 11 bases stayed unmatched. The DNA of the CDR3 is TGCGCCAGCAGAGGGATCGGGACAGAAATCTACAATGAGCAGTTCTTC. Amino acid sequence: CASRGIGTEIYNEQFF.

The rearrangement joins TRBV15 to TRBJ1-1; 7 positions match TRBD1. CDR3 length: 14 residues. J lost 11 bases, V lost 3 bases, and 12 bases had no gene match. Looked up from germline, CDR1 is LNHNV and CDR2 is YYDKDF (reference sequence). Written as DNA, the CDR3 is TGTGCCACCAGCAGCCCGACAGGGAGTCTTGGCGCTTTCTTT. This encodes CATSSPTGSLGAFF.

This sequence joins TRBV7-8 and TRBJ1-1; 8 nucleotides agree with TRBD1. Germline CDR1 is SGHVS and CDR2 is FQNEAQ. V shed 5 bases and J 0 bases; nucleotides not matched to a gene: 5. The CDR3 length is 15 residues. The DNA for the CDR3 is TGTGCCAGCAGCCCAATGACAGGGGTGAACACTGAAGCTTTCTTT. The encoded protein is CASSPMTGVNTEAFF.

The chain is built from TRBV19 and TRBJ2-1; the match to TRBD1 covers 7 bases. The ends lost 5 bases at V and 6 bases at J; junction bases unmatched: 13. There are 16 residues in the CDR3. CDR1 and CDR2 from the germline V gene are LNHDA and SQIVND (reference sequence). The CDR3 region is CASSPGQPKRANEQFF. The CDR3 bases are TGTGCCAGTAGTCCGGGACAGCCCAAGAGGGCCAATGAGCAGTTCTTC.

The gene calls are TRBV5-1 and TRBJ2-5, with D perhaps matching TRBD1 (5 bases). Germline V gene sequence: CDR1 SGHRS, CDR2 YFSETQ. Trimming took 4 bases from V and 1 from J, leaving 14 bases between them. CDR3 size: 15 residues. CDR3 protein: CASSPRTFGQETQYF. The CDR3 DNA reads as TGCGCCAGCAGCCCCCGGACATTTGGCCAAGAGACCCAGTACTTC. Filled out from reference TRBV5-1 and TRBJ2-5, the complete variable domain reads KAGVTQTPRYLIKTRGQQVTLSCSPISGHRSVSWYQQTPGQGLQFLFEYFSETQRNKGNFPGRFSGRQFSNSRSEMNVSTLELGDSALYLCASSPRTFGQETQYFGPGTRLLVL.

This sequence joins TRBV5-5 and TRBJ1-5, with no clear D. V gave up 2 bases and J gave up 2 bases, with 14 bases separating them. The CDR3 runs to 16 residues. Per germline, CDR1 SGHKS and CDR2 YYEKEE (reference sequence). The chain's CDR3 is CASSLIQVRGNQPQHF. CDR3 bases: TGTGCCAGCAGCTTAATTCAGGTACGTGGCAATCAGCCCCAGCATTTT.

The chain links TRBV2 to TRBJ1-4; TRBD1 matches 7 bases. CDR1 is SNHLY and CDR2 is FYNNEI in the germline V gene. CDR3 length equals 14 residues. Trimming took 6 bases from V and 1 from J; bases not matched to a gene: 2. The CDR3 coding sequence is TGTGCCAGCAGGGGACAGCTAACTAATGAAAAACTGTTTTTT. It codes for CASRGQLTNEKLFF.

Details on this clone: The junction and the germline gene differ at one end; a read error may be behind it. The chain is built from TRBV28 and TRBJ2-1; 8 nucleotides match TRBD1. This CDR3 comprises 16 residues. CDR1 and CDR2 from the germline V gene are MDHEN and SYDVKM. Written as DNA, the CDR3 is TGTGCCAGCAGTTCATTAAGACAGGGGATCTACGATGAGCAGTTCTTC. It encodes CASSSLRQGIYDEQFF.

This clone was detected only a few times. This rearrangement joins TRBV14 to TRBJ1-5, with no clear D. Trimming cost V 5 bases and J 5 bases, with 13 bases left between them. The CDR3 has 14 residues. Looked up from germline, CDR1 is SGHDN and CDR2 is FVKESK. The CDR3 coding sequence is TGTGCCAGCAGCATAGGTACGGCGGATCAGCCCCAGCATTTT. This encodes CASSIGTADQPQHF.

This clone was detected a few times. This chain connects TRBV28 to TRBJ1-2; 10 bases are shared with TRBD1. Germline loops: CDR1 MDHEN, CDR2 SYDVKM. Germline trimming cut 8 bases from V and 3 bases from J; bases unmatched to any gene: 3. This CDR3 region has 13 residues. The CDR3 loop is CASGDRGYYGYTF. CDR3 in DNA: TGTGCCAGCGGGGACAGGGGATACTATGGCTACACCTTC.

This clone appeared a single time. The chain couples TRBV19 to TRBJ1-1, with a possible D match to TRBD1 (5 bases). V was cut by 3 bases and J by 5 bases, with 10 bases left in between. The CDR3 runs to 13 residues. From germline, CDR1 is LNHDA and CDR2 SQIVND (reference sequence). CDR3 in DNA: TGTGCCAGTAGTATCGGGGGGAAGACTGAAGCTTTCTTT. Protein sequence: CASSIGGKTEAFF.

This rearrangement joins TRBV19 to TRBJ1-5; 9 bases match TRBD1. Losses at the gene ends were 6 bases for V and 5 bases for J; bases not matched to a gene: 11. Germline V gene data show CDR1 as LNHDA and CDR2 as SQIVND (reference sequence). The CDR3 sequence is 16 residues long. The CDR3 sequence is CASRPGGWTGDQPQHF. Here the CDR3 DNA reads TGTGCCAGTAGGCCGGGAGGATGGACAGGGGATCAGCCCCAGCATTTT.

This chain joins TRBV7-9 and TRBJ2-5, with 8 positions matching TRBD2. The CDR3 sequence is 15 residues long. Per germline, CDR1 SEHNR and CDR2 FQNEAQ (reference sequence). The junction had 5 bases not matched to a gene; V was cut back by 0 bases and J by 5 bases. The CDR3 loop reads CASSLASGLEETQYF. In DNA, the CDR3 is TGTGCCAGCAGCTTAGCGTCGGGACTAGAGGAGACCCAGTACTTC.

In DNA, the CDR3 is TGTGCCAGCAGTAGGCGGGGGGAGTCCGAGCAGTACTTC. This encodes CASSRRGESEQYF. The genes are TRBV12-3 or TRBV12-4 and TRBJ2-7; 8 bases align to TRBD2. Unmatched junction bases numbered 6, after V lost 5 bases and J lost 6 bases. The CDR3 runs to 13 residues.

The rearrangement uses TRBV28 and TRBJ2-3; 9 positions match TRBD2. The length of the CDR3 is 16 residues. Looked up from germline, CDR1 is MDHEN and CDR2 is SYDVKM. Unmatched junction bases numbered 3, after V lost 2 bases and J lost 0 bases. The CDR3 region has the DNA TGTGCCAGCAGTTTAGGGGCGGGAGGGAGCACAGATACGCAGTATTTT. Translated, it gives CASSLGAGGSTDTQYF.

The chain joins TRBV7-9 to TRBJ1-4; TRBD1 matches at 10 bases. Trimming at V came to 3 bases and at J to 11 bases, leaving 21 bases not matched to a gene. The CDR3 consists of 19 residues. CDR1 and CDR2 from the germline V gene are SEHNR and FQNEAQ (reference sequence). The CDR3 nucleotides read TGTGCCAGCAGCTTCGTTGGTCTAGGTCCGGGGACAGGGGAGGGGAAACTGTTTTTT. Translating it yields CASSFVGLGPGTGEGKLFF.

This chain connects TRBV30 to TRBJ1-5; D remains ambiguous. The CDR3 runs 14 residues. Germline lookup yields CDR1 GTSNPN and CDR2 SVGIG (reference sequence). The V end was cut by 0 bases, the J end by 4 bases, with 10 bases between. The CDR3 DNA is TGTGCCTGGAGTGTATGGGCCTATAATCAGCCCCAGCATTTT. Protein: CAWSVWAYNQPQHF.

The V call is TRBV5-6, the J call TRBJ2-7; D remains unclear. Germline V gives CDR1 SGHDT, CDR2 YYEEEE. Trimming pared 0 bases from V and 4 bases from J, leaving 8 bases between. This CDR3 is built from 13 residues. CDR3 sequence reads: CASSLENQYEQYF. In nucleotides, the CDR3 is TGTGCCAGCAGCTTGGAGAATCAGTACGAGCAGTACTTC.

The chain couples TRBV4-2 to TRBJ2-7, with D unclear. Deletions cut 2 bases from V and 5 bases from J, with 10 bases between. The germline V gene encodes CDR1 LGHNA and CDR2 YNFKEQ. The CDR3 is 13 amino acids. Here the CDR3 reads CASSQTTKDEQYF. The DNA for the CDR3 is TGTGCCAGCAGCCAAACTACAAAGGACGAGCAGTACTTC.

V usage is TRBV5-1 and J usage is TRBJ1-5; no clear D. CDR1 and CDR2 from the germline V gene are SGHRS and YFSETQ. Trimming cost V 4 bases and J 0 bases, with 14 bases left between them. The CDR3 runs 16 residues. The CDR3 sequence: CASSPGADYSNQPQHF. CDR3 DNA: TGCGCCAGCAGCCCCGGAGCAGATTATAGCAATCAGCCCCAGCATTTT.

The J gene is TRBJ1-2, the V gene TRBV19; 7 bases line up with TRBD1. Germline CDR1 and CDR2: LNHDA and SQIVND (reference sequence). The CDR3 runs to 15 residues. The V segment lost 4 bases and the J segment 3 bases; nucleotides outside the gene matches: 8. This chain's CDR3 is CASSTGQTKYYGYTF. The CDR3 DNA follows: TGTGCCAGTAGTACGGGACAGACAAAGTACTATGGCTACACCTTC. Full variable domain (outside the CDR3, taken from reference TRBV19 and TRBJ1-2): DGGITQSPKYLFRKEGQNVTLSCEQNLNHDAMYWYRQDPGQGLRLIYYSQIVNDFQKGDIAEGYSVSREKKESFPLTVTSAQKNPTAFYLCASSTGQTKYYGYTFGSGTRLTVV.

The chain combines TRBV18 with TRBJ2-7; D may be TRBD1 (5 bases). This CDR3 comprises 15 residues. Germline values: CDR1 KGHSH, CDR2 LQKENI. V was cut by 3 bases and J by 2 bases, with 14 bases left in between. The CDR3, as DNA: TGTGCCAGCTCACCGCTGAATCAGGGCACCTACGAGCAGTACTTC. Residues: CASSPLNQGTYEQYF.